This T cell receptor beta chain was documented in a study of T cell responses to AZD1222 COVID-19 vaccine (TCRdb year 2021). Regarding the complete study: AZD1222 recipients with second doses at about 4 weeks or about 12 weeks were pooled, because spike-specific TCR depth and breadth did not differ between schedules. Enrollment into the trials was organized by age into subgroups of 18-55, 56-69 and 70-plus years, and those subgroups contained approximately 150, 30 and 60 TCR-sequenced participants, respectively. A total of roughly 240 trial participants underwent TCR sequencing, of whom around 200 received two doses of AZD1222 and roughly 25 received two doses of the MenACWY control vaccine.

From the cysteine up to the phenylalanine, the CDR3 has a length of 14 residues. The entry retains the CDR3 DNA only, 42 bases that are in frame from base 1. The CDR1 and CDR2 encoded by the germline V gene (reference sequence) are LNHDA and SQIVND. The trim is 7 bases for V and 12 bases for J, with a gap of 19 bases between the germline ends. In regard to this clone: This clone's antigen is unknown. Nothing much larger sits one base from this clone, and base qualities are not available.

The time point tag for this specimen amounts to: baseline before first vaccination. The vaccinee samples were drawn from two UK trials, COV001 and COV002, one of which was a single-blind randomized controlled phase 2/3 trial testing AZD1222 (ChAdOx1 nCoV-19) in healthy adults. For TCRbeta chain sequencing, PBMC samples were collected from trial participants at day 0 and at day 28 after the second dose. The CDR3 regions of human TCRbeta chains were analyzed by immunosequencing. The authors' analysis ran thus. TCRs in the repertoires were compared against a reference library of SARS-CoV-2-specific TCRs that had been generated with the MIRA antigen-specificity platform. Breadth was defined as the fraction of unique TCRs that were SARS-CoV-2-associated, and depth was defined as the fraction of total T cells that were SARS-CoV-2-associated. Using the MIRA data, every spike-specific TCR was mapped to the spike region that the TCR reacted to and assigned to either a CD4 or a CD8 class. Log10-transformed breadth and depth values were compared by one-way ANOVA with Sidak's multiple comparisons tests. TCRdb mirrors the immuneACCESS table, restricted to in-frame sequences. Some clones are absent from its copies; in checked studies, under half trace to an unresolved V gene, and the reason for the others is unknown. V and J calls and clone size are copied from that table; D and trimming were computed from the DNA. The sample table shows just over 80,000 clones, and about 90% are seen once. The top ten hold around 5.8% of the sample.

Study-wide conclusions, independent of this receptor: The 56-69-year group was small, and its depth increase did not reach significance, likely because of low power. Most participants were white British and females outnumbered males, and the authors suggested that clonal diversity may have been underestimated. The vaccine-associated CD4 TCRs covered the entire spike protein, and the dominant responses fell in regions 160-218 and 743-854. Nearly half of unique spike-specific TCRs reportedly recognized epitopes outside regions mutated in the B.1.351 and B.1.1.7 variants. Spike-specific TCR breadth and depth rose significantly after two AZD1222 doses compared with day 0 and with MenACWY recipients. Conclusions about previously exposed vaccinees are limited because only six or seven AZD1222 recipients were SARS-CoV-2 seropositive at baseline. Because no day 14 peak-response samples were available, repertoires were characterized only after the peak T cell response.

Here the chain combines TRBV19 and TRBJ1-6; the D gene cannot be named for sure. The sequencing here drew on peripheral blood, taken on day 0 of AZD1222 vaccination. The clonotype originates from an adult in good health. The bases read TGTGCCAGTAATTTCTTCCCGGGATGGGTACCCCTCCACTTT. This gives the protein CASNFFPGWVPLHF. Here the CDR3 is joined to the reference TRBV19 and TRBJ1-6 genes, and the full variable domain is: DGGITQSPKYLFRKEGQNVTLSCEQNLNHDAMYWYRQDPGQGLRLIYYSQIVNDFQKGDIAEGYSVSREKKESFPLTVTSAQKNPTAFYLCASNFFPGWVPLHFGNGTRLTVT.